These 22 T cell receptor beta chains originate from one sample sequenced in a study of T cells in Graves' hyperthyroidism and ophthalmopathy. TCR beta CDR3 region amplification was performed from RNA transcripts. When the TCR CDR3 underwent first-round RT-PCR, the HTBI primer set was used. TCRdb used MiXCR to reprocess the multiplex PCR reads, holding one entry per CDR3 protein. The sample shows 370,000 or so distinct CDR3 sequences, around 16% of them seen only once. The sequenced sample was blood. The receptors were sampled from a woman younger than 35 with Graves' hyperthyroidism that later progressed to Graves' ophthalmopathy.

The chain couples TRBV14 to TRBJ1-1; D is perhaps TRBD1 (5 bases). The CDR3 consists of 14 residues. V was trimmed by 8 bases and J by 2 bases, leaving 15 bases between them. Germline-derived CDR1 and CDR2 are SGHDN and FVKESK. CDR3 bases: TGTGCCAGCCCTGACTCTCAGGGCAACACTGAAGCTTTCTTT. As protein: CASPDSQGNTEAFF.

The V call is TRBV20-1, the J call TRBJ2-5, with 8 bases fitting TRBD2. The CDR3 is 19 amino acids. Germline assignment: CDR1 DFQATT and CDR2 SNEGSKA (reference sequence). The V segment lost 5 bases and the J segment 2 bases; nucleotides outside the gene matches: 22. The CDR3 here is CSAPSPPQREKGRQETQYF. CDR3 sequence (DNA): TGCAGTGCTCCCTCCCCTCCGCAGCGGGAGAAGGGACGTCAAGAGACCCAGTACTTC.

The chain uses TRBV28 and TRBJ2-7, with D maybe TRBD1 (5 bases). CDR3 length equals 14 residues. Germline lookup yields CDR1 MDHEN and CDR2 SYDVKM. Trimming took 4 bases from V and 2 from J, leaving 12 bases between them. CDR3 bases: TGTGCCAGCAGTTGCCAGGGTGACACCTACGAGCAGTACTTC. The encoded protein is CASSCQGDTYEQYF. Supplemented by reference TRBV28 and TRBJ2-7, the full variable domain reads DVKVTQSSRYLVKRTGEKVFLECVQDMDHENMFWYRQDPGLGLRLIYFSYDVKMKEKGDIPEGYSVSREKKERFSLILESASTNQTSMYLCASSCQGDTYEQYFGPGTRLTVT.

This clonotype has at least ten counts. This rearrangement joins TRBV27 to TRBJ2-5; 7 bases map to TRBD2. V was pared by 5 bases and J by 5 bases, with 14 bases of the junction left unmatched. This CDR3 comprises 16 residues. CDR1 and CDR2 (germline): MNHEY, SMNVEV (reference sequence). The CDR3 reads CASSQDASGRLETQYF. The CDR3 DNA follows: TGTGCCAGCAGTCAAGACGCTAGCGGCCGTCTTGAGACCCAGTACTTC.

This clonotype was recorded at least ten times. The chain joins TRBV7-3 to TRBJ2-1; TRBD2 agrees at 9 bases. The CDR3 has 15 amino acids. J was trimmed by 2 bases and V by 5 bases; bases with no gene match: 4. CDR1 is SGHTA and CDR2 is FQGTGA in the germline V gene. CDR3 sequence reads: CASSPLAGAYNEQFF. The CDR3 coding sequence is TGTGCCAGCAGCCCTTTAGCGGGAGCCTACAATGAGCAGTTCTTC.

Ten or more counts support this clonotype. V is TRBV28 and J is TRBJ2-5; 8 bases match TRBD1. Losses at the gene ends were 5 bases for V and 1 base for J; bases not matched to a gene: 9. This CDR3 comprises 16 residues. Germline V gene sequence: CDR1 MDHEN, CDR2 SYDVKM. The CDR3 sequence is CASSALDRAPQETQYF. The CDR3 DNA reads as TGTGCCAGCAGTGCGCTGGACAGGGCGCCCCAAGAGACCCAGTACTTC.

This clonotype was seen at least ten times. This chain joins TRBV30 and TRBJ2-1; D is unclear. The CDR3 spans 13 residues. Trimming took 0 bases from V and 4 from J, leaving 7 bases between them. Germline values: CDR1 GTSNPN, CDR2 SVGIG (reference sequence). The CDR3 DNA reads TGTGCCTGGAGTGTACTCAGATACAATGAGCAGTTCTTC. It codes for CAWSVLRYNEQFF. The full variable domain, in which reference TRBV30 and TRBJ2-1 provide the parts outside the CDR3, is SQTIHQWPATLVQPVGSPLSLECTVEGTSNPNLYWYRQAAGRGLQLLFYSVGIGQISSEVPQNLSASRPQDRQFILSSKKLLLSDSGFYLCAWSVLRYNEQFFGPGTRLTVL.

The chain is built from TRBV20-1 and TRBJ2-7; 8 bases map to TRBD1. With 5 bases clipped from V and 2 bases from J, the junction kept 8 bases outside the gene matches. The CDR3 is made up of 14 amino acids. In germline, CDR1 is DFQATT, CDR2 SNEGSKA (reference sequence). CDR3 amino acids: CSAADRGEPYEQYF. DNA for the CDR3: TGCAGTGCTGCCGACAGGGGCGAACCCTACGAGCAGTACTTC.

CDR3 in DNA: TGCGCCAGCAGCAGTACAGGGGGCTCCTACAATGAGCAGTTCTTC. Its protein is CASSSTGGSYNEQFF. The chain uses TRBV5-1 and TRBJ2-1; 8 bases map to TRBD1. The J segment lost 0 bases and the V segment lost 4 bases, leaving 3 bases of the junction unmatched. Germline CDR1 SGHRS, CDR2 YFSETQ. The CDR3 sequence is 15 residues long.

This chain uses TRBV10-3 with TRBJ2-7, with no clear D. CDR3 size: 13 residues. The V gene's germline CDR1 is ENHRY and CDR2 SYGVKD. V shed 3 bases and J shed 3 bases, with 9 bases lying between them. This chain's CDR3 is CAISDSRDYEQYF. The DNA for the CDR3 is TGTGCCATCAGTGACTCTAGGGACTACGAGCAGTACTTC.

This clonotype was recorded many times. The rearrangement joins TRBV7-2 to TRBJ1-2; 9 bases map to TRBD1. CDR3 length: 15 amino acids. With V trimmed by 5 bases and J by 7 bases, 11 bases remained unmatched. In germline, CDR1 is SGHTA, CDR2 FQGNSA. The CDR3, as DNA: TGTGCCAGCAGCACCGAACAGGGGGCGCGGCGTGGCTACACCTTC. Its translation: CASSTEQGARRGYTF. Variable domain in full (rest from reference TRBV7-2 and TRBJ1-2): GAGVSQSPSNKVTEKGKDVELRCDPISGHTALYWYRQSLGQGLEFLIYFQGNSAPDKSGLPSDRFSAERTGGSVSTLTIQRTQQEDSAVYLCASSTEQGARRGYTFGSGTRLTVV.

This clonotype was seen once. The DNA for the CDR3 is TGTGCCATCAGTGGCTCAGGGAGCTCTGGGGCCAACGTCCTGACTTTC. It yields the protein CAISGSGSSGANVLTF. V and J are TRBV10-3 and TRBJ2-6; D may be TRBD1 or TRBD2 (5 bases each). Germline V gene lookup returns CDR1 ENHRY and CDR2 SYGVKD. V lost 4 bases and J lost 0, with 10 bases in between. CDR3 size: 16 residues.

The table lists this clonotype with a few counts. V gene TRBV7-9 combines with J gene TRBJ2-7; the match to TRBD2 covers 8 bases. The V gene end was trimmed by 4 bases and the J gene end by 5 bases; junction bases not matched to a gene: 10. The CDR3 is 15 residues long. The germline V gene has CDR1 SEHNR and CDR2 FQNEAQ (reference sequence). The CDR3 is CASSSGGLGVHEQYF. DNA of the CDR3: TGTGCCAGCAGCTCCGGGGGACTAGGAGTGCACGAGCAGTACTTC.

Ten or more counts support this clonotype. The chain employs TRBV20-1 and TRBJ1-5; 7 nucleotides align to TRBD1. CDR1 is DFQATT and CDR2 is SNEGSKA in the germline V gene (reference sequence). V shed 4 bases and J 0 bases; nucleotides not matched to a gene: 6. This CDR3 has 15 residues. CDR3 nucleotide sequence: TGCAGTGCTAACACGGGACAGAATAGCAATCAGCCCCAGCATTTT. Protein product: CSANTGQNSNQPQHF.

This clonotype has a count of ten or more. The chain links TRBV2 to TRBJ2-1; 9 bases fit TRBD2. Germline CDR1 is SNHLY and CDR2 is FYNNEI. The CDR3 is made up of 15 amino acids. J lost 8 bases, V lost 4 bases, and 9 bases had no gene match. CDR3 loop: CASSGGIAGAHEQFF. The CDR3 DNA follows: TGTGCCAGCAGTGGAGGAATAGCGGGAGCTCATGAGCAGTTCTTC. The entire variable domain, with the rest obtained from reference TRBV2 and TRBJ2-1, is as follows: EPEVTQTPSHQVTQMGQEVILRCVPISNHLYFYWYRQILGQKVEFLVSFYNNEISEKSEIFDDQFSVERPDGSNFTLKIRSTKLEDSAMYFCASSGGIAGAHEQFFGPGTRLTVL.

This clonotype was recorded many times. The chain is built from TRBV9 and TRBJ2-1, with D tentatively TRBD2 (7 bases). The CDR3 consists of 16 residues. Trimming pared 0 bases from V and 7 bases from J, leaving 17 bases between. CDR1 is SGDLS, CDR2 YYNGEE, per germline. CDR3 residues: CASSVGGGGLENEQFF. The CDR3 region has the DNA TGTGCCAGCAGCGTAGGAGGGGGAGGGCTGGAGAATGAGCAGTTCTTC.

Notes on this clonotype: The CDR3 ends on some other residue instead of the conserved phenylalanine or tryptophan, so this is likely a read error. Because the CDR3's place on the DNA is in doubt, the DNA is left out and the CDR3 is given as listed by TCRdb. The V gene is TRBV7-2, the J gene TRBJ2-7; the table's D call of TRBD1 was not tested on the DNA. The CDR3 spans 13 amino acids, including both terminal residues. Germline V gives CDR1 SGHTA, CDR2 FQGNSA. The CDR3 reads CASSLGTAYEQHL.

This clonotype was recorded only once. The chain recombines TRBV20-1 with TRBJ1-5; maybe TRBD1 (5 bases). The V end lost 6 bases, the J end lost 0 bases, and 18 bases lay between the germline ends. Germline assignment: CDR1 DFQATT and CDR2 SNEGSKA (reference sequence). This CDR3 is 16 amino acids long. CDR3 sequence (DNA): TGCAGTGCGAGTTTCAGGGATGGGGGTAGCAATCAGCCCCAGCATTTT. This translates into CSASFRDGGSNQPQHF.

The gene calls are TRBV29-1 and TRBJ1-1; 9 bases align to TRBD1. Unmatched junction bases numbered 9, after V lost 6 bases and J lost 10 bases. The CDR3 length is 12 residues. Germline assignment: CDR1 SQVTM and CDR2 ANQGSEA. CDR3 residues: CSVGQGSSGAFF. The CDR3 DNA reads as TGCAGCGTGGGACAGGGAAGTTCAGGAGCTTTCTTT. The full variable domain, with the rest looked up from reference TRBV29-1 and TRBJ1-1, is SAVISQKPSRDICQRGTSLTIQCQVDSQVTMMFWYRQQPGQSLTLIATANQGSEATYESGFVIDKFPISRPNLTFSTLTVSNMSPEDSSIYLCSVGQGSSGAFFGQGTRLTVV.

The sample holds many counts of this clonotype. The chain links TRBV28 to TRBJ2-2; 7 nucleotides line up with TRBD2. The CDR3 extends over 19 amino acids. CDR1 MDHEN and CDR2 SYDVKM come from the germline V gene. The junction had 19 bases not matched to a gene; V was cut back by 5 bases and J by 4 bases. The CDR3 DNA reads TGTGCCAGCAGTCCGCGCCGGAGGGACGGGAGGCTCGGCACCGGGGAGCTGTTTTTT. This sequence encodes CASSPRRRDGRLGTGELFF. Combining the CDR3 with reference TRBV28 and TRBJ2-2 gives the whole variable domain DVKVTQSSRYLVKRTGEKVFLECVQDMDHENMFWYRQDPGLGLRLIYFSYDVKMKEKGDIPEGYSVSREKKERFSLILESASTNQTSMYLCASSPRRRDGRLGTGELFFGEGSRLTVL.

The chain combines TRBV28 with TRBJ2-1; 16 nucleotides align to TRBD2. The CDR3 is 19 residues long. Germline assignment: CDR1 MDHEN and CDR2 SYDVKM. Trimming removed 1 base from V and 7 bases from J; junction bases left unmatched: 10. The CDR3 nucleotides read TGTGCCAGCAGTTTATCTTCCGGGACTAGCGGGAGGGCAGGGAATGAGCAGTTCTTC. Its translation: CASSLSSGTSGRAGNEQFF. The variable domain in full, completed from reference TRBV28 and TRBJ2-1, reads DVKVTQSSRYLVKRTGEKVFLECVQDMDHENMFWYRQDPGLGLRLIYFSYDVKMKEKGDIPEGYSVSREKKERFSLILESASTNQTSMYLCASSLSSGTSGRAGNEQFFGPGTRLTVL.

This clonotype was seen at least ten times. J is TRBJ2-2 and V is TRBV20-1; tentative D call: TRBD2 (5 bases). V was clipped by 1 base and J by 5 bases, with 11 bases between them. The CDR3 spans 14 residues. The germline CDR1 and CDR2 sequences are DFQATT and SNEGSKA (reference sequence). The CDR3 bases are TGCAGTGCTAGAGGAGGGCCAATTACCGGGGAGCTGTTTTTT. Encoded protein: CSARGGPITGELFF.